Following are 6 T cell receptor beta chains from one sample sequenced in a study of blood T cell repertoires in COVID-19. Clones were sequenced by immunoSEQ multiplex PCR, and TCRdb holds only the in-frame ones, with some missing. In the table there are 120,000 to 150,000 clones, approximately 88% of which are singletons. Sample: PBMCs or T cells enriched from blood (not recorded which). These receptors were collected from a woman aged 25 to 45 with acute COVID-19.

This clone was counted once. This rearrangement joins TRBV2 to TRBJ2-3, with 10 bases that match TRBD2. The V segment lost 5 bases and the J segment 3 bases; nucleotides outside the gene matches: 8. The germline V gene encodes CDR1 SNHLY and CDR2 FYNNEI. The CDR3 spans 16 residues. CDR3 residues: CASSRNSGGLTDTQYF. The DNA for the CDR3 is TGTGCCAGCAGTCGAAATAGCGGGGGGTTAACAGATACGCAGTATTTT.

This clone was observed once. The chain has TRBV28 and TRBJ1-4; D gene ambiguous. CDR1 and CDR2 (germline): MDHEN, SYDVKM. The CDR3 covers 15 residues. V shed 10 bases and J shed 2 bases, with 17 bases lying between them. CDR3 nucleotide sequence: TGTGCCACAACGACCGCAGGTTTGACTAATGAAAAACTGTTTTTT. Protein product: CATTTAGLTNEKLFF.

The chain has TRBV24-1 and TRBJ2-1; TRBD1 agrees at 8 bases. There are 14 residues in the CDR3. Looked up from germline, CDR1 is KGHDR and CDR2 is SFDVKD. After removal of 4 bases from V and 8 bases from J, the junction contained 6 bases not matched to a gene. CDR3 DNA: TGTGCCACCAGTGAAGCGGACAGGGCCCATGAGCAGTTCTTC. This codes for CATSEADRAHEQFF.

The chain recombines TRBV4-3 with TRBJ2-3; perhaps TRBD2 as D (5 bases). V lost 0 bases and J 4 bases, leaving 14 bases between the germline ends. The germline V gene has CDR1 LGHNA and CDR2 YSLEER. The CDR3 sequence is 16 residues long. The CDR3 DNA sequence: TGCGCCAGCAGCCAAGATAATTGGAGGTTTCCAGATACGCAGTATTTT. This codes for CASSQDNWRFPDTQYF.

J is TRBJ1-2 and V is TRBV2; 7 bases are a match to TRBD1. The V gene end was trimmed by 6 bases and the J gene end by 0 bases; junction bases not matched to a gene: 16. In germline, CDR1 is SNHLY, CDR2 FYNNEI. CDR3 size: 18 residues. In nucleotides, the CDR3 is TGTGCCAGCAGCGTGATGAAAGACAGGGTCCCAGCTAACTATGGCTACACCTTC. The encoded protein is CASSVMKDRVPANYGYTF.

This chain joins TRBV7-3 and TRBJ1-1; weak D call: TRBD1 (5 bases). Germline V lookup: CDR1 SGHTA, CDR2 FQGTGA. The CDR3 consists of 13 residues. The V and J ends lost 2 bases and 6 bases respectively, with 10 bases between them. In nucleotides, the CDR3 is TGTGCCAGCAGCTTAGGCAGGGATGCTGAAGCTTTCTTT. Its translation is CASSLGRDAEAFF.